What follows are 4 T cell receptor beta chains derived from one specimen sequenced in a study of OX40 agonist ivuxolimab in advanced cancers. The method was immunoSEQ multiplex PCR; TCRdb's version includes in-frame clones alone and lacks a portion of them. The sample includes about 84,000 clones, approximately 95% of them seen just once. The sample here was CD4+ or CD8+ T cells sorted from blood, taken in a trial of the OX40 agonist ivuxolimab. The receptors here all came from an adult with an advanced solid tumor such as melanoma, head and neck, liver or kidney cancer.

The sample holds one count of this clone. The gene calls are TRBV5-6 and TRBJ2-7; D may be TRBD1 (5 bases). V gave up 3 bases and J gave up 2 bases, with 12 bases separating them. This CDR3 has 14 amino acids. Per the germline V gene, CDR1 is SGHDT and CDR2 is YYEEEE. The CDR3 sequence is CASSSVGATYEQYF. In DNA form, the CDR3 reads TGTGCCAGCAGCTCTGTTGGGGCTACCTACGAGCAGTACTTC.

As DNA, the CDR3 is TGTGCCAGCAGCCAAGCGGCATGGAGTTTCCACGAGCAGTACTTC. Translation: CASSQAAWSFHEQYF. The gene calls are TRBV4-2 and TRBJ2-7; unclear D gene. The CDR3 is 15 amino acids. The germline V and J ends were trimmed by 1 base and 5 bases, with 15 bases remaining between them. CDR1 and CDR2 (germline): LGHNA, YNFKEQ.

J is TRBJ2-1 and V is TRBV19; D remains unclear. CDR1 LNHDA and CDR2 SQIVND come from the germline V gene (reference sequence). The CDR3 is made up of 12 amino acids. The V gene lost 6 bases and the J gene lost 8 bases, with 11 bases spanning the gap. DNA for the CDR3: TGTGCCAGTAGCCCATCCCCTGATGAGCAGTTCTTC. Translated, it gives CASSPSPDEQFF.

This chain connects TRBV5-5 to TRBJ2-7; D is possibly TRBD1 (6 bases). CDR1 SGHKS and CDR2 YYEKEE come from the germline V gene (reference sequence). Trimming took 5 bases from V and 3 from J, leaving 18 bases between them. The CDR3 contains 15 residues. DNA for the CDR3: TGTGCCAGCAGATCCACAGGGAATCGGTTCTACGAGCAGTACTTC. Its translation is CASRSTGNRFYEQYF.